Following are 3 T cell receptor beta chains from one sample sequenced in a study of cytomegalovirus exposure and HLA in healthy donors. Both 60 Vbeta primers and 13 Jbeta primers went into the PCR. Sequenced by immunoSEQ multiplex PCR; TCRdb stores in-frame clones only, minus some. The table has about 110,000 clones, over 70% seen once. Sample: PBMCs. These receptors came from a middle-aged woman in good health and CMV-seronegative.

The gene calls are TRBV28 and TRBJ2-7; 7 nucleotides match TRBD2. The CDR3 loop spans 15 amino acids. Trimming took 5 bases from V and 2 from J; bases not matched to a gene: 9. Germline-derived CDR1 and CDR2 are MDHEN and SYDVKM. CDR3 DNA sequence: TGTGCCAGCAGTCCCCCAGGGAGGGGCCCCTACGAGCAGTACTTC. The encoded protein is CASSPPGRGPYEQYF.

This chain uses TRBV5-6 with TRBJ2-7, with TRBD1 identical over 8 bases. CDR1 is SGHDT, CDR2 YYEEEE, per germline. The CDR3 consists of 15 residues. Unmatched junction bases numbered 10, after V lost 3 bases and J lost 5 bases. CDR3 amino acids: CASSSLGQGAHEQYF. CDR3 nucleotide sequence: TGTGCCAGCAGCTCGCTTGGACAGGGTGCCCACGAGCAGTACTTC.

The chain has TRBV7-3 and TRBJ2-7, with 9 bases lining up with TRBD2. The CDR3 spans 15 residues. CDR1 is SGHTA, CDR2 FQGTGA, per germline. With 3 bases clipped from V and 1 base from J, the junction kept 4 bases outside the gene matches. CDR3 region: CASSFSSGGSYEQYF. The CDR3 bases are TGTGCCAGCAGCTTTTCGAGCGGGGGGTCCTACGAGCAGTACTTC.